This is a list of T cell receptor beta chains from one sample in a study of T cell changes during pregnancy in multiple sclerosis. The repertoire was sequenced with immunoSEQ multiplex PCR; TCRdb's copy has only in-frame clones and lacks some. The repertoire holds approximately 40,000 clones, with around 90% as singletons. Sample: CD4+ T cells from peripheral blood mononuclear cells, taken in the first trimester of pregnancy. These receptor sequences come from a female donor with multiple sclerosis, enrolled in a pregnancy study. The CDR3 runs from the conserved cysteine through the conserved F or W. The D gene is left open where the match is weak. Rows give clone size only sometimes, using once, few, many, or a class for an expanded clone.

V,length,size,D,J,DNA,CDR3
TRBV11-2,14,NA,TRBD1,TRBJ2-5,TGTGCCAGCAGCTCTCGTTACAGGGGAGAGACCCAGTACTTC,CASSSRYRGETQYF
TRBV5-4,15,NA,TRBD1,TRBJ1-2,TGTGCCAGCAGCTTGGCAGGGGGCCGGGGCTATGGCTACACCTTC,CASSLAGGRGYGYTF
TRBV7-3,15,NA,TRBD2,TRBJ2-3,TGTGCCAGCAGCCCTACCCGACTAGCGGGAGAATTGCAGTATTTT,CASSPTRLAGELQYF
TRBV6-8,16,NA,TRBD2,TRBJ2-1,TGTGCCAGCAGTCTACGGACTAGCGGCTCCTACAATGAGCAGTTCTTC,CASSLRTSGSYNEQFF
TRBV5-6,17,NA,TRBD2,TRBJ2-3,TGTGCCAGCAGCTTCTTTTTCGGACTAGCGGTTCAAGATACGCAGTATTTT,CASSFFFGLAVQDTQYF
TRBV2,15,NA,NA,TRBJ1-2,TGTGCCAGCAGTATTAAAGGGCGGGCCCCTAGGGGCTACACCTTC,CASSIKGRAPRGYTF
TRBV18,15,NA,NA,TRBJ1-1,TGTGCCAGCTCACCGAATGGAGGGATGAACACTGAAGCTTTCTTT,CASSPNGGMNTEAFF
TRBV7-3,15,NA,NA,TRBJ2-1,TGTGCCAGCAGCCAACAGCGAGGGGGTTCCCATGAGCAGTTCTTC,CASSQQRGGSHEQFF
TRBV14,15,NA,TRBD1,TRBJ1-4,TGTGCCAGCAGCCTACGCAGGGGGATTAATGAAAAACTGTTTTTT,CASSLRRGINEKLFF
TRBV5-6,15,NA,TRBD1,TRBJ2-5,TGTGCCAGCAGCTGGGGGACAGGGGGCGGGGAGACCCAGTACTTC,CASSWGTGGGETQYF
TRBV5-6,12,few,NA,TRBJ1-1,TGTGCCAGCAGCTTGGAGATCGGTGAAGCTTTCTTT,CASSLEIGEAFF
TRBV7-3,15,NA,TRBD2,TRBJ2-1,TGTGCCAGCAGCACGGGGGAGGGGATCCACAATGAGCAGTTCTTC,CASSTGEGIHNEQFF
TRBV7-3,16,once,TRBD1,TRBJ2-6,TGTGCCAGCAGCTCACAGGGGGCGCAGGGGGCCAACGTCCTGACTTTC,CASSSQGAQGANVLTF
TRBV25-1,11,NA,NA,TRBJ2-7,TGTGCCAGCAGTCCCCTCTTCGAGCAGTACTTC,CASSPLFEQYF
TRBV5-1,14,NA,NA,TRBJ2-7,TGCGCCAGCAGCTTGGACACCTCCTCCTACGAGCAGTACTTC,CASSLDTSSYEQYF
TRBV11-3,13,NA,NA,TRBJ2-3,TGTGCCAGCAGATCAACAGGGTCAGATACGCAGTATTTT,CASRSTGSDTQYF
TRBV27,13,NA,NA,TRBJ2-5,TGTGCCAGCAGTTTCGGTTTTGCAGAGACCCAGTACTTC,CASSFGFAETQYF
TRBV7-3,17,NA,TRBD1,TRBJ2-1,TGTGCCAGCAGCTTAACCATCGACAGGGTCGTTTACAATGAGCAGTTCTTC,CASSLTIDRVVYNEQFF
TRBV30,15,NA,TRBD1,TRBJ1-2,TGTGCCTGGAGCGGGACAGGGGGGTCTAACTATGGCTACACCTTC,CAWSGTGGSNYGYTF
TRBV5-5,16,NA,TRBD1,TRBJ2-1,TGTGCCAGCAGCCTCACCCCGGACAGGGGAATATATGAGCAGTTCTTC,CASSLTPDRGIYEQFF
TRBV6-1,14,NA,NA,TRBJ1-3,TGTGCCAGCAAGGGGCAAATCTCTGGAAACACCATATATTTT,CASKGQISGNTIYF
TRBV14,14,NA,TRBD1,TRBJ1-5,TGTGCCAGCCTGCCCCCGGGACAGACTCGGCCCCAGCATTTT,CASLPPGQTRPQHF
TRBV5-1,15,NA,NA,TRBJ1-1,TGCGCCAGCAGCTTGGCGGCCGGGGGGAACACTGAAGCTTTCTTT,CASSLAAGGNTEAFF